This T cell receptor beta chain was obtained from a study of blood T cell repertoires in COVID-19. Study-level information: Samples of COVID-19 (acute and convalescent) were obtained from the United States, Italy and Spain. T cells, B-cell-depleted T cells, or PBMCs supplied cDNA or gDNA.

Germline loops: CDR1 MNHEY, CDR2 SVGEGT. The CDR3 has 16 amino acids. Losses at the gene ends were 6 bases for V and 6 bases for J; bases not matched to a gene: 10. Under the authors' procedure: Reference gene primer amplification yielded estimated nucleated cell counts. TCRdb's copy holds only in-frame clones and misses some; the assay was immunoSEQ multiplex PCR. The D gene and trimming were derived from the DNA, and the V and J assignments and clone size from that table. The table lists around 110,000 clones, approximately 80% of them singletons. The receptor was derived from a woman in her fifties or sixties with acute or convalescent COVID-19. Sequencing was carried out using peripheral blood. The chain joins TRBV6-2 or TRBV6-3 to TRBJ1-5; 11 positions agree with TRBD1. The CDR3 loop reads CASSLSIGQGAQPQHF. The CDR3 nucleotides are TGTGCCAGCAGCTTAAGCATAGGACAGGGGGCTCAGCCCCAGCATTTT.